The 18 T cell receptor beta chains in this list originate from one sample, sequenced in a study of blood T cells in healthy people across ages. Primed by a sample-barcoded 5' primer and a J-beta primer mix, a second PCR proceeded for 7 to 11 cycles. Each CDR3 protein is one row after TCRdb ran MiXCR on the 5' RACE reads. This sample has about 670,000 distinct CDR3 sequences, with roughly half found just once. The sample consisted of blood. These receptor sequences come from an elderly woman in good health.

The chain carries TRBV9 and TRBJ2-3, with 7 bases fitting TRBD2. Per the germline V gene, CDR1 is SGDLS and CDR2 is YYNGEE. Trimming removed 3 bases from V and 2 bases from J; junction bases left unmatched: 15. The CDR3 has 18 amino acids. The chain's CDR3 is CASSDSSAGRGFTDTQYF. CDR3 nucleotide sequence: TGTGCCAGCAGCGACTCCTCAGCGGGGAGGGGTTTCACAGATACGCAGTATTTT.

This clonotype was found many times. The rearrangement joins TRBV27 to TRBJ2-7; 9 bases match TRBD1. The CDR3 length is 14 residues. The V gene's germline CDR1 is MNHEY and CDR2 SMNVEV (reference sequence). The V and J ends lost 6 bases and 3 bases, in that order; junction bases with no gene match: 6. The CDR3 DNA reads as TGTGCCAGCAGCCAAGGGGACAGGGACTACGAGCAGTACTTC. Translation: CASSQGDRDYEQYF.

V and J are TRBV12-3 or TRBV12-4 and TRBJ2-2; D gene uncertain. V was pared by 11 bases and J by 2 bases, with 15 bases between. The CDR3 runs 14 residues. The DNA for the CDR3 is TGTGCCGTCTCACCCTGGGTAAACACCGGGGAGCTGTTTTTT. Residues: CAVSPWVNTGELFF.

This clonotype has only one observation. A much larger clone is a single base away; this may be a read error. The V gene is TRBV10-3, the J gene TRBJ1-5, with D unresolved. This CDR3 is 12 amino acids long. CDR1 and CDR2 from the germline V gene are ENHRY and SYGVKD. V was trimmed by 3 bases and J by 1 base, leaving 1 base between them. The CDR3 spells CAISDSNQPQHF. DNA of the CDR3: TGTGCCATCAGTGACAGCAATCAGCCCCAGCATTTT.

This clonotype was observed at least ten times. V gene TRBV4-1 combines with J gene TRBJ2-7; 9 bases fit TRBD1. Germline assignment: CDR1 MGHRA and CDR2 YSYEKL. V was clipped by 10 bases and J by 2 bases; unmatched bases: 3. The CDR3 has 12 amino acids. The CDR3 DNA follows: TGCGCCACGGGACAGGGTACCTACGAGCAGTACTTC. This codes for CATGQGTYEQYF.

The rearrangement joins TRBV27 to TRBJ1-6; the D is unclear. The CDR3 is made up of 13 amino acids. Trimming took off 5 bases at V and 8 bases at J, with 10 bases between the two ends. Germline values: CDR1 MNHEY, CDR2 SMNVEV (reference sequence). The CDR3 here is CASSPQTYSPLHF. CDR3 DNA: TGTGCCAGCAGTCCACAGACTTATTCACCCCTCCACTTT.

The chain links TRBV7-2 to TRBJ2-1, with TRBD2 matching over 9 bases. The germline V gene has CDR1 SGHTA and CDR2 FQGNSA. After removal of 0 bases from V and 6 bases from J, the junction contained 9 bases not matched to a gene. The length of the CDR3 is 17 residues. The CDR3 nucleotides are TGTGCCAGCAGCTTAGCGAGGGGGCTAGCGGGATTCAATGAGCAGTTCTTC. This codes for CASSLARGLAGFNEQFF.

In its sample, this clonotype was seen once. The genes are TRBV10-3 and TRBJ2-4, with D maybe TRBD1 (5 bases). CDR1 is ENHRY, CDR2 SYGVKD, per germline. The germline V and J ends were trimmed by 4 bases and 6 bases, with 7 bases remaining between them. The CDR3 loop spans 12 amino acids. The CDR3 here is CAISGQGNIQYF. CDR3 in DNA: TGTGCCATCAGTGGCCAGGGAAACATTCAGTACTTC.

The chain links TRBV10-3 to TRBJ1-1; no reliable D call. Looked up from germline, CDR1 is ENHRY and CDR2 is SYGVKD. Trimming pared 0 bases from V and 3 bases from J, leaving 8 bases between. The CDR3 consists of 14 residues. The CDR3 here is CAISESWEDTEAFF. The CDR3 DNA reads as TGTGCCATCAGTGAGTCGTGGGAGGACACTGAAGCTTTCTTT.

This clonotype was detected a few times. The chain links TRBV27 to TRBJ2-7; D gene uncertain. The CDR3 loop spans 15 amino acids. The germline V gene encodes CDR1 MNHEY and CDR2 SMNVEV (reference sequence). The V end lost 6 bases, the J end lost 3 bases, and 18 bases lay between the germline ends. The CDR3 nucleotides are TGTGCCAGCAGCCAGTATGTTACTACATACTACGAGCAGTACTTC. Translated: CASSQYVTTYYEQYF.

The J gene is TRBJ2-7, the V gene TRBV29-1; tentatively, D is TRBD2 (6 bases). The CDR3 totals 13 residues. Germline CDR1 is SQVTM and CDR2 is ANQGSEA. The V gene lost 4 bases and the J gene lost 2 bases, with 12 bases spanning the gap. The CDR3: CSVAGGRTYEQYF. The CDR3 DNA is TGCAGCGTTGCTGGGGGGAGAACCTACGAGCAGTACTTC.

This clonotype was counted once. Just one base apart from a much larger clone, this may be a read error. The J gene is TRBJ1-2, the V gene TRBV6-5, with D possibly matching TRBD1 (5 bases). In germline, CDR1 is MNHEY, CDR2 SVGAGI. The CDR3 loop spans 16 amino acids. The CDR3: CTSSYSSMKGTDGYTF. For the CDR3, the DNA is TGTACCAGCAGTTACTCGAGTATGAAGGGGACGGATGGCTACACCTTC.

The CDR3: CATQLETSRTEAFF. CDR3 sequence (DNA): TGTGCCACACAATTGGAAACGTCCCGCACTGAAGCTTTCTTT. The rearrangement uses TRBV13 and TRBJ1-1, with D unclear. This CDR3 contains 14 residues. Per the germline V gene, CDR1 is PRHDT and CDR2 is FYEKMQ (reference sequence). V lost 10 bases, J lost 4 bases, and 19 bases lay in between.

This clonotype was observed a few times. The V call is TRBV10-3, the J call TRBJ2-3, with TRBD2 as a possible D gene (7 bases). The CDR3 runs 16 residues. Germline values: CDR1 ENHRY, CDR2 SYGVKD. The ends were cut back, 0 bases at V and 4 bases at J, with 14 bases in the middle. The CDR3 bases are TGTGCCATCAGTGAGTCCCGGGGGGCGCACCCAGATACGCAGTATTTT. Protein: CAISESRGAHPDTQYF.

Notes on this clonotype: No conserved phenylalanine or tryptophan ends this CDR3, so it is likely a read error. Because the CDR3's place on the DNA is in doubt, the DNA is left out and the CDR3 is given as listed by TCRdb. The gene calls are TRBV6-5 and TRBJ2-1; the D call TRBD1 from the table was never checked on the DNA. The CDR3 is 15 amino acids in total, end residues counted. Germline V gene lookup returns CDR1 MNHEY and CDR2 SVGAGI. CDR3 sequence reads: CASRPPGQGPGTFGS.

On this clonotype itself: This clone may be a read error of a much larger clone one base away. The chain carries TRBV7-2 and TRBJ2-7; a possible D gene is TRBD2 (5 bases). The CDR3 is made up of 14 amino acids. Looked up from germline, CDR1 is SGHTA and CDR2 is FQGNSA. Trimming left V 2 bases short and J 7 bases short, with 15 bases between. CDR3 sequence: CASSLLIAYNEQYF. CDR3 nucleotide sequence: TGTGCCAGCAGCTTACTGATAGCGTACAATGAGCAGTACTTC.

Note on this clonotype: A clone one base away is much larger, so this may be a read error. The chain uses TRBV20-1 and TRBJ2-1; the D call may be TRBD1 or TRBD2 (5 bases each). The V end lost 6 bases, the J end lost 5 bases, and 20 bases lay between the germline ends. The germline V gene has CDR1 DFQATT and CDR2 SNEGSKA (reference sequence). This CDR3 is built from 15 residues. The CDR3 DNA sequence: TGCAGTGCCCCCCCCGGGGCTAGCCTTAACAATGAGCAGTTCTTC. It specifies CSAPPGASLNNEQFF.

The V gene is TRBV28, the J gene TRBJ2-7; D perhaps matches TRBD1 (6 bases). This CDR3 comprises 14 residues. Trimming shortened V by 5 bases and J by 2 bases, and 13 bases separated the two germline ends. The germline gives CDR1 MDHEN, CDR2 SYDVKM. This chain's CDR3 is CASSAGPGAYEQYF. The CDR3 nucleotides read TGTGCCAGCAGTGCCGGTCCAGGGGCCTACGAGCAGTACTTC.